Here is one TCR beta chain with its context. V gave up 8 bases and J gave up 1 base, with 11 bases separating them. This CDR3 is built from 13 residues. Germline lookup yields CDR1 MNHEY and CDR2 SVGAGI. Authors' processing steps: Reference gene primer amplification yielded estimated nucleated cell counts. Profiled with immunoSEQ multiplex PCR; TCRdb holds only in-frame clones, not every one. Clone size and V and J calls were adopted from that table, with D and trimming inferred from the DNA. This table holds 200,000 to 250,000 clones, roughly 86% found once. This specimen comes from a study of blood T cell repertoires in COVID-19. About the research overall: There were acute and convalescent COVID-19 samples, and they came from the United States, Italy and Spain. Sample material is recorded as cDNA or gDNA derived from T cells, B-cell-depleted T cells, or PBMCs.

The chain has TRBV6-5 and TRBJ1-1, with a possible D match to TRBD1 (5 bases). This sequence was found in a man aged 55 to 70 with acute or convalescent COVID-19. Material for sequencing was peripheral blood. CDR3 coding DNA: TGTGCCAGCGAACAGGTGACGAACACTGAAGCTTTCTTT. Translation gives CASEQVTNTEAFF.